The entry that follows covers one TCR beta chain sequence. Its target is not known. Generated by immunoSEQ multiplex PCR, the TCRdb table keeps only in-frame clones and is missing some. This table has some 150,000 clones, about 92% appearing once. These data come from a study of T cell responses to AZD1222 COVID-19 vaccine. In the study overall: Second-dose intervals of approximately 4 or approximately 12 weeks were pooled.

Findings and caveats of the study: It was only a handful of AZD1222 recipients who were seropositive at baseline. In a largely white British group with more females than males, clonal diversity was possibly underestimated.

Germline V gene data show CDR1 as KGHSH and CDR2 as LQKENI. Trimming removed 4 bases at V and 1 base at J, with 25 bases between. This CDR3 spans 19 amino acids. The TCR originated in an adult in good health. The sample here was peripheral blood, taken on day 0 of AZD1222 vaccination. The chain carries TRBV18 and TRBJ1-1; D is undetermined. CDR3 residues: CASSLLHLTAFSQNTEAFF. CDR3 nucleotide sequence: TGTGCCAGCTCACTACTACACTTAACAGCCTTTTCACAGAACACTGAAGCTTTCTTT.